The entry below describes one TCR beta chain. The antigen remains unidentified. Method: immunoSEQ multiplex PCR; TCRdb's copy keeps in-frame clones and lacks some. The table has around 180,000 clones, less than 95% seen once; the top ten hold about 2.8%. The data are from a study of T cell responses to AZD1222 COVID-19 vaccine. Study-wide findings and caveats: Spike as a whole was targeted by vaccine-associated CD4 TCRs, dominant at 160-218 and 743-854. The study found Spike-specific TCR breadth and depth rose after two AZD1222 doses.

The germline V gene encodes CDR1 MNHEY and CDR2 SVGAGI. With 2 bases removed from V and 3 bases from J, the gap between germline ends came to 16 bases. This CDR3 is built from 16 residues. The sequences come from peripheral blood, collected on day 0 of AZD1222 vaccination. The chain couples TRBV6-5 to TRBJ1-1; D call uncertain. This receptor was obtained from an adult in good health. CDR3 coding DNA: TGTGCCAGCAGTTACAGGGCCCCCGGGCGGGACACTGAAGCTTTCTTT. Translated: CASSYRAPGRDTEAFF.